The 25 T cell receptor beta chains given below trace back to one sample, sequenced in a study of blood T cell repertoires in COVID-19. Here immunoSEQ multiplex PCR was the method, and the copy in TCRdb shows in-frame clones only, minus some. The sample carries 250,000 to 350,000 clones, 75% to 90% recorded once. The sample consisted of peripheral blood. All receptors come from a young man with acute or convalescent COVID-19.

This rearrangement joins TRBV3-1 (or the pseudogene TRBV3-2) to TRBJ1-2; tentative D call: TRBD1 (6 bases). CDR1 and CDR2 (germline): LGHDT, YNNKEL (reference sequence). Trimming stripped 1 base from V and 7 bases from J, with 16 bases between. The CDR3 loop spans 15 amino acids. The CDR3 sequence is CASSQVAMGAGGYTF. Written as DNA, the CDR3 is TGTGCCAGCAGCCAAGTGGCTATGGGGGCTGGTGGCTACACCTTC.

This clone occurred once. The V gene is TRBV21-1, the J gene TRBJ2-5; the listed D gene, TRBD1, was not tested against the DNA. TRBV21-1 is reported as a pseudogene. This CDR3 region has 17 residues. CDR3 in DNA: TGTGCCAGCAGCAAATTCTCTAGGACATCCAACGAAGAGACCCAGTACTTC. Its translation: CASSKFSRTSNEETQYF.

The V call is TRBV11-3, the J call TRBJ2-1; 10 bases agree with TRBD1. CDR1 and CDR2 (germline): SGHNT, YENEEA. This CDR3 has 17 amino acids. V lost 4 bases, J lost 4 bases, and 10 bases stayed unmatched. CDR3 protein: CASSYSHRDRGYNEQFF. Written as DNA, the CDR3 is TGTGCCAGCAGCTACTCGCACCGGGACAGGGGATACAATGAGCAGTTCTTC.

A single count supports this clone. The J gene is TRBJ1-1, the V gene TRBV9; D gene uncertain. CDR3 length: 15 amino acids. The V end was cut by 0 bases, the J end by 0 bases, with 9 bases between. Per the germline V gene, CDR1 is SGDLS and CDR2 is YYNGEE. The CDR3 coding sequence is TGTGCCAGCAGCGTAGTTCCGGTATTGAACACTGAAGCTTTCTTT. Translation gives CASSVVPVLNTEAFF.

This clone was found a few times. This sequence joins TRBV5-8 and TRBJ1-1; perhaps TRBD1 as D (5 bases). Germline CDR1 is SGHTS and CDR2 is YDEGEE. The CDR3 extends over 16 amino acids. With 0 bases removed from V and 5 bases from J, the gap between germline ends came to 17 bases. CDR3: CASSLGGGRGGTEAFF. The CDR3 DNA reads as TGTGCCAGCAGCTTGGGTGGCGGGAGGGGCGGAACTGAAGCTTTCTTT.

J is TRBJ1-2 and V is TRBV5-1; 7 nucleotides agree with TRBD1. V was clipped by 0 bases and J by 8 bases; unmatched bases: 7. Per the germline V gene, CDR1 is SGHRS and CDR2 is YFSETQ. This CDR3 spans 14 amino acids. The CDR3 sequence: CASSLGDSAGGYTF. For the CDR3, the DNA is TGCGCCAGCAGCTTGGGGGACAGCGCAGGCGGCTACACCTTC. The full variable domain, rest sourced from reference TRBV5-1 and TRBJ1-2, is KAGVTQTPRYLIKTRGQQVTLSCSPISGHRSVSWYQQTPGQGLQFLFEYFSETQRNKGNFPGRFSGRQFSNSRSEMNVSTLELGDSALYLCASSLGDSAGGYTFGSGTRLTVV.

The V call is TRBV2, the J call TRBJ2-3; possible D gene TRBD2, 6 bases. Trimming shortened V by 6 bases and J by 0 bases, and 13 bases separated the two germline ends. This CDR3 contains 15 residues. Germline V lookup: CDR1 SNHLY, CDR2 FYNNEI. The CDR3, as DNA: TGTGCCAGCAGCGACCGGACTACTAGCACAGATACGCAGTATTTT. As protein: CASSDRTTSTDTQYF.

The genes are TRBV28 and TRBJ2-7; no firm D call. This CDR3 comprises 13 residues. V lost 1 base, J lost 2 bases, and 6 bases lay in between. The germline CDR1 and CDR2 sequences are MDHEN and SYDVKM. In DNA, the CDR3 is TGTGCCAGCAGTTTATCCGAGACCTACGAGCAGTACTTC. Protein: CASSLSETYEQYF.

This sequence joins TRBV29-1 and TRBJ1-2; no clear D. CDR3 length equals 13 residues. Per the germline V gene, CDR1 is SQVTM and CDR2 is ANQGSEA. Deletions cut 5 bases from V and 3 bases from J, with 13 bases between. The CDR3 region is CSVSRMSDYGYTF. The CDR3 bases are TGCAGCGTTTCTAGGATGTCGGACTATGGCTACACCTTC. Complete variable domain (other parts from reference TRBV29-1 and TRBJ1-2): SAVISQKPSRDICQRGTSLTIQCQVDSQVTMMFWYRQQPGQSLTLIATANQGSEATYESGFVIDKFPISRPNLTFSTLTVSNMSPEDSSIYLCSVSRMSDYGYTFGSGTRLTVV.

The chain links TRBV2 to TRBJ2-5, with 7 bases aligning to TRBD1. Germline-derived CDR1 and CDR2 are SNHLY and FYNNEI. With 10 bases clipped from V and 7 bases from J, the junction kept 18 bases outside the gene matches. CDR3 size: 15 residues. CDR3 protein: CAKSNPGTAGGTQYF. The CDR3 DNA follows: TGTGCCAAGAGTAATCCCGGGACAGCAGGTGGGACCCAGTACTTC.

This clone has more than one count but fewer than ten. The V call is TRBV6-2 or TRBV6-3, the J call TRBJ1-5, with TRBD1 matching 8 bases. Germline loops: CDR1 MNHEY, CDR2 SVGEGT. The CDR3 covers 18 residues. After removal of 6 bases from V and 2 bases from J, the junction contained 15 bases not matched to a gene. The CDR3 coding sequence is TGTGCCAGCAGCCCTCGGGCAGGGGGCGAGAGTCGCAATCAGCCCCAGCATTTT. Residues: CASSPRAGGESRNQPQHF.

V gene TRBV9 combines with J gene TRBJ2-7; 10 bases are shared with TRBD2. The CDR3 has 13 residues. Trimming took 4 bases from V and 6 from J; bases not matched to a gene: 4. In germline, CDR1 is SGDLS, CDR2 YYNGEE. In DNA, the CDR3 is TGTGCCAGCAGCCTAGCGGGGGATATCGAGCAGTACTTC. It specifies CASSLAGDIEQYF.

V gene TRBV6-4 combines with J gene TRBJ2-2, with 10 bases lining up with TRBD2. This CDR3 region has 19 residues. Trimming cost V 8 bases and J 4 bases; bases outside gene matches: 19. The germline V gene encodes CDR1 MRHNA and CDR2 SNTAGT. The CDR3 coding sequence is TGTGCCAGCCCCCCCCAGGAAGCGGGAGGGAAACTACCCACCGGGGAGCTGTTTTTT. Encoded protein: CASPPQEAGGKLPTGELFF.

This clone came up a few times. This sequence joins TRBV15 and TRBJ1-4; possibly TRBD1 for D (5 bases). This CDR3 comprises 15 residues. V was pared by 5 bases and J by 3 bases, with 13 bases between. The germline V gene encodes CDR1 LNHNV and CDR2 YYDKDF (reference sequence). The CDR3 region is CATSSGGGANEKLFF. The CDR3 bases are TGTGCCACCAGCTCGGGGGGTGGGGCTAATGAAAAACTGTTTTTT. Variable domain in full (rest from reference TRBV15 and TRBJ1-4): DAMVIQNPRYQVTQFGKPVTLSCSQTLNHNVMYWYQQKSSQAPKLLFHYYDKDFNNEADTPDNFQSRRPNTSFCFLDIRSPGLGDTAMYLCATSSGGGANEKLFFGSGTQLSVL.

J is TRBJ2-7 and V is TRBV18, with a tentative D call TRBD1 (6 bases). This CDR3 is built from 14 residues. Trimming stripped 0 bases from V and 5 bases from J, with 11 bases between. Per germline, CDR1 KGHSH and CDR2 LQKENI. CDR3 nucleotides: TGTGCCAGCTCACCACCCAGGGGACGGGACGAGCAGTACTTC. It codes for CASSPPRGRDEQYF.

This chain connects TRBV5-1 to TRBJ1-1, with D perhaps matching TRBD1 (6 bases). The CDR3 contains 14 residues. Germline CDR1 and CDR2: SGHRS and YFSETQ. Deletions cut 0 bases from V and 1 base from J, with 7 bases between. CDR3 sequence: CASSLAGQNTEAFF. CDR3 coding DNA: TGCGCCAGCAGCTTGGCGGGACAGAACACTGAAGCTTTCTTT.

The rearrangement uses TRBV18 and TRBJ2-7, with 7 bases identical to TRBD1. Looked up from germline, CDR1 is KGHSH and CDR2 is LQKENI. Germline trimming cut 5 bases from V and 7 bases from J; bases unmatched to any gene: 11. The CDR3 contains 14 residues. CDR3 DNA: TGTGCCAGCTCAACCCGGACAGGTCTGGAGGAGCAGTACTTC. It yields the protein CASSTRTGLEEQYF.

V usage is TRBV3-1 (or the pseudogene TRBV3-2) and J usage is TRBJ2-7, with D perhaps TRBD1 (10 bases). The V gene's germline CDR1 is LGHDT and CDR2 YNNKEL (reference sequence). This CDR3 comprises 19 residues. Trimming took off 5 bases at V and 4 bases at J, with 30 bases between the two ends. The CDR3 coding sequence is TGTGCCAGCAGCAACCGACAGGGGGCGCGCCTAGCGGGACGATACGAGCAGTACTTC. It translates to CASSNRQGARLAGRYEQYF.

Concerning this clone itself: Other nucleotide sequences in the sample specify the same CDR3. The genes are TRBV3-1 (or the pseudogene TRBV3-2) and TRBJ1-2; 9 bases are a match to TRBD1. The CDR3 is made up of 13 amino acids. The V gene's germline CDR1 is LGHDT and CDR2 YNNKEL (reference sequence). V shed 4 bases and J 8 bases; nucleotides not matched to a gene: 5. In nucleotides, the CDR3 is TGTGCCAGCAGCCTTCGGACAGGGGAAGGCTACACCTTC. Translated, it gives CASSLRTGEGYTF.

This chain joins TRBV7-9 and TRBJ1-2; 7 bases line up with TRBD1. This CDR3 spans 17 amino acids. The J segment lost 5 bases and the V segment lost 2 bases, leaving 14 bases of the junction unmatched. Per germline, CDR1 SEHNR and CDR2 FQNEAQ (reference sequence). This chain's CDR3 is CASSLSETGQRDYGYTF. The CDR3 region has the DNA TGTGCCAGCAGCTTATCAGAGACGGGACAGAGAGATTATGGCTACACCTTC.

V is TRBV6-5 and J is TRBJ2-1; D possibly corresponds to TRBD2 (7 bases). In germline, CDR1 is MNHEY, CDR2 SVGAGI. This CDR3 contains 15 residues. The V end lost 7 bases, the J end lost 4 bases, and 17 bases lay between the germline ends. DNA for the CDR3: TGTGCCAGCAACGTAGGGGGGGGCATGTACAATGAGCAGTTCTTC. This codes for CASNVGGGMYNEQFF.

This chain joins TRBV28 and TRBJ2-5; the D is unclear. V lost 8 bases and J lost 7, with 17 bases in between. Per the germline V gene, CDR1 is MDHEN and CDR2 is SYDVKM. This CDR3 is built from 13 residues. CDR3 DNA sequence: TGTGCCAGCGCTGACCCGGCCCGGAGGACCCAGTACTTC. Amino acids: CASADPARRTQYF.

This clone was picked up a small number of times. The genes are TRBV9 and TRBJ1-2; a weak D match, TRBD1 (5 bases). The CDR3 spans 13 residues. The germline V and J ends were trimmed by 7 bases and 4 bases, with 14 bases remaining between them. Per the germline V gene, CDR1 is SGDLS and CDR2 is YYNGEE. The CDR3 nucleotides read TGTGCCAGCGGGGGGACCCGGTTCTATGGCTACACCTTC. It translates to CASGGTRFYGYTF.

The CDR3 nucleotides are TGTGCCAGCACATACGGACAGGGTAGAAACGAGCAGTACTTC. It is translated as CASTYGQGRNEQYF. The chain combines TRBV6-5 with TRBJ2-7; TRBD1 matches at 8 bases. The CDR3 has 14 amino acids. V was clipped by 7 bases and J by 5 bases; unmatched bases: 10. Looked up from germline, CDR1 is MNHEY and CDR2 is SVGAGI.

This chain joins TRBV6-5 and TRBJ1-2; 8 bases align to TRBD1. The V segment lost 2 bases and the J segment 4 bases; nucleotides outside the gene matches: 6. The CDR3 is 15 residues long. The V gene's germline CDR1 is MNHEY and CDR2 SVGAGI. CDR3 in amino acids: CASSYDSGGTYGYTF. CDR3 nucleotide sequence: TGTGCCAGCAGTTACGATTCAGGGGGCACCTATGGCTACACCTTC.